These T cell receptor beta chains were read from a single sample in a study of cytomegalovirus exposure and HLA in healthy donors. The method was immunoSEQ multiplex PCR; TCRdb's version includes in-frame clones alone and lacks a portion of them. Here the sample spans about 66,000 clones, 90% to 96% being singletons. Sequences were obtained from PBMCs. The receptors originated from a man aged 18 to 35 in good health and CMV-seronegative. Each CDR3 is given with its conserved first and last residue. The D gene is left open where the match is weak. Size is omitted from some rows. Given values are once, few, many or a class for expanded clones.

NA NA TRBJ2-7 TRBV15 TGTGCCACCAGCAGAGATCAGTACGAGCAGTACTTC CATSRDQYEQYF
NA NA TRBJ2-1 TRBV1 TGCACCAGCAGCCAAGACTCCACTAGCGGGGGGTACAATGAGCAGTTCTTC CTSSQDSTSGGYNEQFF
NA TRBD1 TRBJ2-7 TRBV2 TGTGCCAGCAGTGAAAACTACGGGACAGGGCACCCCTACGAGCAGTACTTC CASSENYGTGHPYEQYF
NA NA TRBJ2-1 TRBV4-3 TGCGCCAGCAGCCAAGATAGAGAGAGCTCCTACAATGAGCAGTTCTTC CASSQDRESSYNEQFF
NA TRBD2 TRBJ2-7 TRBV5-1 TGCGCCAGCAGCTCTACTAGCGGCTACGAGCAGTACTTC CASSSTSGYEQYF
NA NA TRBJ2-3 TRBV18 TGTGCCAGCTCACCCTACTCAGATACGCAGTATTTT CASSPYSDTQYF
NA TRBD2 TRBJ2-7 TRBV7-3 TGTGCCAGCAGCTTGCCGGGACTAGCGGCTACAGAGCAGTACTTC CASSLPGLAATEQYF
NA TRBD2 TRBJ2-1 TRBV5-1 TGCGCCAGCAGCTTGGCCGGGACTAGCCTTCTCCATGAGCAGTTCTTC CASSLAGTSLLHEQFF
NA NA TRBJ2-7 TRBV19 TGTGCCAGTAGTATAGAGTTGGGACAACTGAACTACGAGCAGTACTTC CASSIELGQLNYEQYF
NA TRBD2 TRBJ2-4 TRBV28 TGTGCCAGCAGATTGGGACTAGTGGGCCCTAAAAACATTCAGTACTTC CASRLGLVGPKNIQYF
NA TRBD1 TRBJ2-7 TRBV6-1 TGTGCCAGCAGGGTTCCGGGACAGGGGGCTTACGAGCAGTACTTC CASRVPGQGAYEQYF
NA TRBD1 TRBJ2-1 TRBV5-6 TGTGCCAGCAGTTACCGGGACAGGGGGTTAAATGAGCAGTTCTTC CASSYRDRGLNEQFF
NA NA TRBJ2-4 TRBV7-8 TGTGCCAGCAGCTTAGGAGGATTCGTAGCCAAAAACATTCAGTACTTC CASSLGGFVAKNIQYF
NA NA TRBJ2-2 TRBV28 TGTGCCAGCAGCCCCCGTAAGGAACCCCGACGGAGGAACACCGGGGAGCTGTTTTTT CASSPRKEPRRRNTGELFF
NA NA TRBJ2-1 TRBV5-1 TGCGCCAGCAGCTTGGACAGGGTTGAGCAGTTCTTC CASSLDRVEQFF
NA NA TRBJ1-3 TRBV4-3 TGCGCCAGCAGCCAAGATGGCTCGTGGGGAAACACCATATATTTT CASSQDGSWGNTIYF
NA TRBD2 TRBJ2-7 TRBV28 TGTGCCAGCAGCAGTTGGGAGGGCCGCTACGAGCAGTACTTC CASSSWEGRYEQYF
NA NA TRBJ1-1 TRBV25-1 TGTGCCAGCACCGCCCCGGCGGGGACTGAAGCTTTCTTT CASTAPAGTEAFF
NA NA TRBJ1-5 TRBV28 TGTGCCAGCAGTTTGAGTCAGCCCCAGCATTTT CASSLSQPQHF
NA TRBD1 TRBJ1-2 TRBV5-5 TGTGCCAGCAGCGGGGGACAGGGGGCAGGTGGCTACACCTTC CASSGGQGAGGYTF
NA TRBD2 TRBJ2-3 TRBV29-1 TGCAGCGTTGAGGGACTAGCGGGAGGGCCGGATACGCAGTATTTT CSVEGLAGGPDTQYF
once TRBD2 TRBJ2-7 TRBV28 TGTGCCAGCAGTTTAAGGACTAGCGGCTACGAGCAGTACTTC CASSLRTSGYEQYF